The text below deals with one TCR beta chain. RNA transcripts gave rise to amplified TCR beta CDR3 regions. Primed by the HTBI set, a first-round RT-PCR was run on the TCR CDR3. TCRdb fed the multiplex PCR reads into MiXCR, producing one record per CDR3 protein. The table has under 550,000 distinct CDR3 sequences, just under 20% seen once. The sample comes from a study of T cells in Graves' hyperthyroidism and ophthalmopathy. Thyroid ultrasound, orbital computed tomography, clinical symptoms, and serum thyroxine and TRAb underpinned diagnoses. PBMCs were collected from an approximately 10 ml volume of fresh peripheral blood. Sequenced: blood. This receptor was obtained from a man aged 35 to 55 with Graves' ophthalmopathy.

For the CDR3, the DNA is TGTGCCAGTAGTAGGACAGCGGGAGAGTTCACAGATACGCAGTATTTT. This translates into CASSRTAGEFTDTQYF. V usage is TRBV19 and J usage is TRBJ2-3; 8 bases are a match to TRBD2. The CDR3 has 16 amino acids. Trimming at V came to 4 bases and at J to 2 bases, leaving 8 bases not matched to a gene. Germline V gives CDR1 LNHDA, CDR2 SQIVND (reference sequence). Drawing the rest from reference TRBV19 and TRBJ2-3, the complete variable domain is DGGITQSPKYLFRKEGQNVTLSCEQNLNHDAMYWYRQDPGQGLRLIYYSQIVNDFQKGDIAEGYSVSREKKESFPLTVTSAQKNPTAFYLCASSRTAGEFTDTQYFGPGTRLTVL.